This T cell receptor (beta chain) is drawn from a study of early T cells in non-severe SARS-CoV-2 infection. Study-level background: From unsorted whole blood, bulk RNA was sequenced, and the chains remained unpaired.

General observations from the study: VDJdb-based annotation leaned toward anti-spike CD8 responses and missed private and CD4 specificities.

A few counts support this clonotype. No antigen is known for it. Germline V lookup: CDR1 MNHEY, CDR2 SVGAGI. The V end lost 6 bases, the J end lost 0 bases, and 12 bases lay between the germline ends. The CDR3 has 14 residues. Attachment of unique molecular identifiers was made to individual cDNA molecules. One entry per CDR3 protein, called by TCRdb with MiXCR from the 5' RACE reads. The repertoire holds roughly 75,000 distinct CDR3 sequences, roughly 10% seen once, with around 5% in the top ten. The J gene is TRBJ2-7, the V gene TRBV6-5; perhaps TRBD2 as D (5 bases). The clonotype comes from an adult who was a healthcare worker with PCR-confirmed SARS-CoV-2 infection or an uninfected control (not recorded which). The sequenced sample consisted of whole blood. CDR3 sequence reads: CASSQIGDSYEQYF. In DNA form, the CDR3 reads TGTGCCAGCAGCCAAATCGGGGACTCCTACGAGCAGTACTTC.